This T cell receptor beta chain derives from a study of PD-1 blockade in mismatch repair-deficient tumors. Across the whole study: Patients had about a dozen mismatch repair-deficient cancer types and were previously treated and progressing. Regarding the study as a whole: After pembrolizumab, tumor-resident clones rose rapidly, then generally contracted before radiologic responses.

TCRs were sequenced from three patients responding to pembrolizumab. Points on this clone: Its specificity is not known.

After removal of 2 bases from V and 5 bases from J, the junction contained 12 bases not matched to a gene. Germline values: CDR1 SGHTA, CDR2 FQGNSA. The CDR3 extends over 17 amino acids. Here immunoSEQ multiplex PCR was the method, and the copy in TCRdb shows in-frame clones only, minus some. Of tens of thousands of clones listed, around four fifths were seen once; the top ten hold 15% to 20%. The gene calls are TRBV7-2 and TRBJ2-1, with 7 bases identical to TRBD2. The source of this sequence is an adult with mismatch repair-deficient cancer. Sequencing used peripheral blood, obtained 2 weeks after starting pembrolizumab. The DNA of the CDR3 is TGTGCCAGCAGCTTAACGCTCGGAGCGGGAATACACAATGAGCAGTTCTTC. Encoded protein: CASSLTLGAGIHNEQFF.